This T cell receptor beta chain was profiled in a study of OX40 agonist ivuxolimab in advanced cancers. Study summary: Patients received the agonistic anti-OX40 (CD134) antibody ivuxolimab. Patients achieving partial responses numbered three: one hepatocellular carcinoma case and two cutaneous melanoma cases.

Researchers took blood at baseline, on cycle 4 day 1, and on cycle 7 day 1. CDR1 is LNHDA and CDR2 is SQIVND in the germline V gene (reference sequence). The CDR3 runs 14 residues. In the case of this clone: A read error may account for a junction end that differs from germline.

Sequencing was performed with immunoSEQ multiplex PCR; in TCRdb, only in-frame clones are kept and a portion is missing. The top ten clones hold approximately 12% of a sample with roughly 47,000 clones, about 90% of them seen once. The chain couples TRBV19 to TRBJ1-2, with TRBD1 matching 10 bases. The sequence came from an adult with an advanced solid tumor such as melanoma, head and neck, liver or kidney cancer. The material was CD4+ or CD8+ T cells sorted from blood, obtained in a trial of the OX40 agonist ivuxolimab. CDR3 amino acids: CASGMGDRGHGYTF. The CDR3, as DNA: TGTGCCAGTGGTATGGGGGACAGGGGACATGGCTACACCTTC.